The 19 T cell receptor beta chains below all came from one sample that was sequenced in a study of blood T cell repertoires in COVID-19. Produced via immunoSEQ multiplex PCR; TCRdb's table is partial and in-frame only. The sample includes about 46,000 clones, approximately 83% of them seen just once. The specimen sequenced was peripheral blood. These receptors were collected from a human donor in a cohort sampled during active COVID-19. The donor label of this sample is uncertain.

In its sample, this clone was seen once. The rearrangement uses TRBV5-1 and TRBJ2-7, with a tentative D call TRBD2 (6 bases). Germline CDR1 and CDR2: SGHRS and YFSETQ. This CDR3 contains 15 residues. V lost 0 bases and J 0 bases, leaving 10 bases between the germline ends. As DNA, the CDR3 is TGCGCCAGCAGCTTGGACGGGGGAAGCTCCTACGAGCAGTACTTC. Amino acid sequence: CASSLDGGSSYEQYF.

The chain recombines TRBV9 with TRBJ2-7; weak D call: TRBD2 (6 bases). Trimming took 4 bases from V and 1 from J, leaving 15 bases between them. The CDR3 extends over 15 amino acids. Germline values: CDR1 SGDLS, CDR2 YYNGEE. CDR3 loop: CASSPHPGLSYEQYF. The CDR3 DNA reads as TGTGCCAGCAGCCCTCACCCGGGACTTTCCTACGAGCAGTACTTC.

The V gene is TRBV6-6, the J gene TRBJ1-2; perhaps TRBD1 as D (6 bases). CDR3 size: 12 residues. CDR1 is MNHNY, CDR2 SVGAGI, per germline (reference sequence). V was cut by 8 bases and J by 2 bases, with 9 bases left in between. The DNA for the CDR3 is TGTGCCAGCCATACAGGGAACTATGGCTACACCTTC. Its translation is CASHTGNYGYTF.

The chain couples TRBV29-1 to TRBJ2-5, with 8 bases that match TRBD1. J was trimmed by 3 bases and V by 1 base; bases with no gene match: 7. CDR1 and CDR2 from the germline V gene are SQVTM and ANQGSEA. The CDR3 extends over 15 amino acids. The CDR3, as DNA: TGCAGCGTTGAAGCCAGGGGGCGGAATGAAGAGACCCAGTACTTC. Amino acids: CSVEARGRNEETQYF.

V usage is TRBV24-1 and J usage is TRBJ2-7; a weak D match, TRBD2 (6 bases). There are 12 residues in the CDR3. V gave up 4 bases and J gave up 6 bases, with 9 bases separating them. Germline CDR1 is KGHDR and CDR2 is SFDVKD. The CDR3 DNA reads as TGTGCCACCAGTGACCGCGGGACCGAGCAGTACTTC. This sequence encodes CATSDRGTEQYF.

The V and J genes are TRBV5-1 and TRBJ2-3, with 8 bases lining up with TRBD2. Germline V gene data show CDR1 as SGHRS and CDR2 as YFSETQ. The CDR3 has 15 residues. J was trimmed by 2 bases and V by 1 base; bases with no gene match: 3. The chain's CDR3 is CASSLSGGLTDTQYF. In nucleotides, the CDR3 is TGCGCCAGCAGCTTGTCGGGGGGGCTCACAGATACGCAGTATTTT.

This clone has more than one count but fewer than ten. This chain connects TRBV7-9 to TRBJ1-1; 7 bases fit TRBD1. CDR3 length: 14 residues. In germline, CDR1 is SEHNR, CDR2 FQNEAQ (reference sequence). The V and J ends lost 5 bases and 4 bases, in that order; junction bases with no gene match: 7. CDR3 coding DNA: TGTGCCAGCAGCGAAGGGGGCGCGGGCACTGAAGCTTTCTTT. It translates to CASSEGGAGTEAFF.

This chain links TRBV7-8 with TRBJ2-5; 8 nucleotides match TRBD1. CDR3 length: 16 amino acids. After removal of 4 bases from V and 2 bases from J, the junction contained 9 bases not matched to a gene. Germline assignment: CDR1 SGHVS and CDR2 FQNEAQ. CDR3: CASSYSGGRGQETQYF. CDR3 sequence (DNA): TGTGCCAGCAGCTATTCAGGGGGCCGGGGGCAAGAGACCCAGTACTTC.

This clone showed up just a few times. One end of the junction fails to match germline, which may point to a read error. The rearrangement uses TRBV7-7 and TRBJ2-5; the match to TRBD1 covers 10 bases. The CDR3 is 17 amino acids. The germline CDR1 and CDR2 sequences are SSHAT and FNYEAQ (reference sequence). The CDR3, as DNA: TGTGCTAGCAGCTCGCACCCCGGGACAGGGGAGGTGGAGACCCAGTACTTC. Protein: CASSSHPGTGEVETQYF.

The chain carries TRBV11-2 and TRBJ1-1; no clear D. The CDR3 runs to 14 residues. CDR1 SGHAT and CDR2 FQNNGV come from the germline V gene. V lost 2 bases and J lost 5, with 12 bases in between. The chain's CDR3 is CASSLKSIGTEAFF. The CDR3 DNA reads TGTGCCAGCAGCTTAAAGAGCATCGGGACTGAAGCTTTCTTT.

The V gene is TRBV9, the J gene TRBJ2-5; 8 positions match TRBD1. The CDR3 is 15 amino acids. Germline-derived CDR1 and CDR2 are SGDLS and YYNGEE. V lost 1 base and J lost 5; bases outside the gene matches: 7. The CDR3 loop reads CASSVWDRSGETQYF. DNA of the CDR3: TGTGCCAGCAGCGTATGGGACAGGTCGGGGGAGACCCAGTACTTC.

The genes are TRBV27 and TRBJ1-1, with D possibly TRBD1 on 6 matching bases. V lost 5 bases and J lost 1, with 11 bases in between. The CDR3 length is 14 residues. CDR1 and CDR2 from the germline V gene are MNHEY and SMNVEV (reference sequence). The CDR3 DNA is TGTGCCAGCAGTGTTTGGGGGCCGAACACTGAAGCTTTCTTT. It codes for CASSVWGPNTEAFF.

To note about this clone: At one end, the junction sequence differs from germline, possibly due to a read error. The chain links TRBV7-7 to TRBJ2-3, with TRBD2 matching over 8 bases. Per germline, CDR1 SSHAT and CDR2 FNYEAQ (reference sequence). CDR3 length equals 16 residues. The CDR3 DNA reads TGTGCTAGCAGCGAGGGACTAGGTTGGGTGGCGGATACGCAGTATTTT. It translates to CASSEGLGWVADTQYF.

The chain has TRBV7-2 and TRBJ2-1; D uncertain. The CDR3 extends over 15 amino acids. CDR1 and CDR2 from the germline V gene are SGHTA and FQGNSA. V dropped 1 base and J dropped 0 bases, with 7 bases sitting between them. CDR3 bases: TGTGCCAGCAGCTTAGGTTTCAGCTCCTACAATGAGCAGTTCTTC. Translation: CASSLGFSSYNEQFF. Filled out from reference TRBV7-2 and TRBJ2-1, the complete variable domain reads GAGVSQSPSNKVTEKGKDVELRCDPISGHTALYWYRQSLGQGLEFLIYFQGNSAPDKSGLPSDRFSAERTGGSVSTLTIQRTQQEDSAVYLCASSLGFSSYNEQFFGPGTRLTVL.

The chain employs TRBV6-5 and TRBJ1-6; 7 positions match TRBD1. Germline assignment: CDR1 MNHEY and CDR2 SVGAGI. With V trimmed by 6 bases and J by 10 bases, 9 bases remained unmatched. CDR3 length: 14 amino acids. The CDR3 region has the DNA TGTGCCAGCAGCGACAGGGACAGTAACTCACCCCTCCACTTT. Translated, it gives CASSDRDSNSPLHF.

The chain links TRBV7-2 to TRBJ1-2; D is uncertain. V shed 5 bases and J shed 1 base, with 14 bases lying between them. The CDR3 contains 15 residues. CDR1 is SGHTA, CDR2 FQGNSA, per germline. CDR3 residues: CASSPLSLSNYGYTF. CDR3 DNA: TGTGCCAGCAGCCCCCTCTCGCTAAGTAACTATGGCTACACCTTC.

The rearrangement joins TRBV7-2 to TRBJ2-2; D not resolved. This CDR3 region has 15 residues. The germline V and J ends were trimmed by 3 bases and 7 bases, with 15 bases remaining between them. Germline CDR1 SGHTA, CDR2 FQGNSA. The CDR3 bases are TGTGCCAGCAGCTTCTACTCCCTTGCCGGCGGGGAGCTGTTTTTT. Its translation is CASSFYSLAGGELFF. Using reference TRBV7-2 and TRBJ2-2 for the parts outside the CDR3, the full variable domain is GAGVSQSPSNKVTEKGKDVELRCDPISGHTALYWYRQSLGQGLEFLIYFQGNSAPDKSGLPSDRFSAERTGGSVSTLTIQRTQQEDSAVYLCASSFYSLAGGELFFGEGSRLTVL.

The CDR3 sequence is CASSYSQQGGSGANVLTF. DNA for the CDR3: TGTGCCAGCAGTTACTCGCAACAGGGTGGCTCTGGGGCCAACGTCCTGACTTTC. The chain uses TRBV6-2 or TRBV6-3 and TRBJ2-6; TRBD1 is a possible D gene (6 bases). The CDR3 runs to 18 residues. Per the germline V gene, CDR1 is MNHEY and CDR2 is SVGEGT. V shed 0 bases and J shed 0 bases, with 12 bases lying between them.

This chain joins TRBV7-2 and TRBJ2-5; D call uncertain. Trimming shortened V by 7 bases and J by 1 base, and 10 bases separated the two germline ends. Germline-derived CDR1 and CDR2 are SGHTA and FQGNSA. CDR3 length equals 13 residues. The CDR3 region has the DNA TGTGCCAGCACCTCGTCGGTCCAAGAGACCCAGTACTTC. This gives the protein CASTSSVQETQYF.